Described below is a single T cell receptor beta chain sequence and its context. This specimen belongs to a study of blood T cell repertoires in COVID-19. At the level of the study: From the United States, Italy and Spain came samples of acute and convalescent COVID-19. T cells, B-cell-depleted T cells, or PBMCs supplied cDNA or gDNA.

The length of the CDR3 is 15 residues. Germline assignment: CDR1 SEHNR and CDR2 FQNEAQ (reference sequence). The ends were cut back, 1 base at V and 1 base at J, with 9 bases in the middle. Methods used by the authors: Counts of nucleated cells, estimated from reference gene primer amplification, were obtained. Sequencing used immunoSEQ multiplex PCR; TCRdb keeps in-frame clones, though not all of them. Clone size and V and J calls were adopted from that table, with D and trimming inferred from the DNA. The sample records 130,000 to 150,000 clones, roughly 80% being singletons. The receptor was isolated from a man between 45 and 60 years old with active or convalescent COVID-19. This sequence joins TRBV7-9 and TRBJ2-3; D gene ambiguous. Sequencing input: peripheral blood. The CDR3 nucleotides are TGTGCCAGCAGCTTAGGTCTAGGAGGCACAGATACGCAGTATTTT. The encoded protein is CASSLGLGGTDTQYF.